Reported below is one TCR beta chain. Its antigen is not identified. Germline CDR1 reads SGHDT; CDR2 reads YYEEEE. The CDR3 is made up of 13 amino acids. Between the trimmed V and J ends, which lost 0 bases and 7 bases, there was a span of 10 bases. This entry is derived from a study of cytomegalovirus exposure and HLA in healthy donors. Study-level points and caveats: In vitro, a few CMV-associated chains proved specific for CMV antigens.

PCR used 60 Vbeta primers and 13 Jbeta primers. Assay used: immunoSEQ multiplex PCR; TCRdb lists only in-frame clones, some missing. The sample holds approximately 150,000 clones, 70% to 80% seen once. The rearrangement uses TRBV5-6 and TRBJ1-2; D is unclear. Sequencing input: PBMCs. The TCR sequence derives from a woman aged 30 to 39 in good health and CMV-seropositive. Here the CDR3 reads CASSLDSPPGYTF. Written as DNA, the CDR3 is TGTGCCAGCAGCTTGGACAGCCCACCTGGCTACACCTTC.